A single T cell receptor beta chain is shown here with its context. Mismatch with germline at one junction end may stem from a read error. CDR3 size: 14 residues. Per the germline V gene, CDR1 is MNHNS and CDR2 is SASEGT. This sample was taken from a study of blood T cells in healthy people across ages. Through a sample-barcoded 5' primer and a J-beta primer mix, a second PCR was run for roughly 7 to 12 cycles. TCRdb reprocessed the 5' RACE reads with MiXCR, giving one entry per CDR3 protein. The top ten hold approximately 40% of the sample, which has more than 650,000 distinct CDR3 sequences, about 48% seen once.

The rearrangement links TRBV6-1 to TRBJ2-7, with D possibly being TRBD2 (6 bases). This clonotype originated in a man older than 75 in good health. Sequenced: blood. In nucleotides, the CDR3 is TGTGCCATCTCCTCTGGGGGAGGAACCTACGGGCAGTACTTC. It specifies CAISSGGGTYGQYF.